This T cell receptor beta chain was recorded in a study of shared clonotypes between healthy human individuals. The germline V gene has CDR1 LNHDA and CDR2 SQIVND (reference sequence). The V and J ends lost 5 bases and 5 bases, in that order; junction bases with no gene match: 8. The CDR3 spans 15 residues. Findings and limits, study-wide: Generally, naive subsets came out with larger estimated richness than memory subsets. Sampling included only blood; tissue repertoires likely differ. Depth was large, yet rarefaction showed that sorted-subset sequencing was incomplete.

Naive CD8 cells comprised CD45RO-negative, CCR7-positively selected cells, excluding terminally differentiated effector memory CD45RA+ cells. Concerning this clone itself: Antigen specificity is unknown.

Study processing details: Junction-only sequences produced by ImmunoSEQ had no quality scores, so filtering differed. Sequencing used immunoSEQ multiplex PCR; TCRdb keeps in-frame clones, though not all of them. That table is the source of V, J and clone size, and D and trimming were worked out from the DNA. Of around 1,900,000 clones listed, approximately 92% are singletons. The rearrangement uses TRBV19 and TRBJ1-1, with 10 bases aligning to TRBD1. The source is a man between 18 and 35 years old in good health. Some clones in this sample may be carry-over from other donors' samples. The sequenced sample consisted of naive CD8+ T cells from PBMCs. The CDR3: CASSPRQGARTEAFF. DNA for the CDR3: TGTGCCAGTAGTCCCCGACAGGGGGCGCGTACTGAAGCTTTCTTT.